This T cell receptor beta chain was retrieved from a study of blood T cell repertoires in COVID-19 (dated by TCRdb to about 2020). Concerning the study at large: Samples from collaborators originated in the United States, Italy and Spain and spanned both the acute and convalescent phases of COVID-19. A de-identified subject ID, COVID-19 status, age in years and sex were almost always included in the sample metadata. Where HLA class I and class II types were available, the types were taken from metadata supplied by the sample provider, not from assay-based typing. The samples were drawn from the first 160 participants of the ongoing ImmuneRACE study and from more than 1,000 subjects provided by 6 global collaborators. Subjects who had been exposed to COVID-19, were actively infected with it, or had recovered from it provided the deeply sampled blood TCRbeta repertoires that made up the dataset. The prospective study material was composed of cDNA or gDNA derived from T cells, B-cell-depleted T cells, or PBMCs. The repertoires were released in a freely available public database intended as a resource for research on the immune response to SARS-CoV-2.

The immunoSEQ Assay, a bias-controlled multiplex PCR, was used to amplify TCRbeta CDR3 regions from genomic DNA. For the original study's pipeline: Nucleated cell counts per sample were estimated from amplification of reference gene primers within the assay. To quantify the absolute abundance of each unique TCRbeta CDR3 rearrangement, sequence reads were collapsed and filtered. For each sample, productive Simpson clonality was calculated as the square root of Simpson's diversity index across productive rearrangements. The immuneACCESS repertoire file appears here via TCRdb, limited to in-frame rearrangements. These files lack a portion of the clones; in checked studies, under half of the deficit traces to unresolved V genes, and the cause of the others is not known. Clone size and V and J calls were adopted from that table, with D and trimming inferred from the DNA. The sample table records 120,000 to 150,000 clones; around 86% of these occur just once. The ten biggest clones cover about 6.5% of the sample.

General conclusions and limits of the study: The quantity of clinical and demographic metadata differed by source and by participant and was supplied without curation.

The CDR3 goes from the cysteine to the phenylalanine over 16 residues. Of the read, only the CDR3 DNA is kept; its 48 bases are in frame from base 1. The germline V gene gives CDR1 as SGHTA and CDR2 as FQGNSA. V is clipped by 1 base and J by 1 base, and the sequence between their germline boundaries is 10 bases long. The collaborating institutions used their own protocols to collect whole blood in K2EDTA tubes. Collaborator samples were shipped for TCRbeta analysis as frozen whole blood, isolated PBMCs, or DNA extracted from either sample type. For this clone: Its antigen is unknown. Base qualities are missing; no much larger clone stands one base away.

The sequenced material came from peripheral blood. Recombination connected TRBV7-2 to TRBJ2-2; TRBD1 is a weak D gene call, 5 bases matching. The clonotype comes from a man at least 80 years old with acute or convalescent COVID-19. The sequence in DNA is TGTGCCAGCAGCTTAGTCGCAGGGAAGAACACCGGGGAGCTGTTTTTT. It encodes CASSLVAGKNTGELFF. Here the CDR3 is joined to the reference TRBV7-2 and TRBJ2-2 genes, and the full variable domain is: GAGVSQSPSNKVTEKGKDVELRCDPISGHTALYWYRQSLGQGLEFLIYFQGNSAPDKSGLPSDRFSAERTGGSVSTLTIQRTQQEDSAVYLCASSLVAGKNTGELFFGEGSRLTVL.